A selection of T cell receptor beta chains follows, all from one sample in a study of shared clonotypes between healthy human individuals. This table comes from immunoSEQ multiplex PCR, and its TCRdb copy is limited to in-frame clones, with some not included. The sample records around 1.9 million clones, just over 90% being singletons. The sequenced sample consisted of naive CD8+ T cells from PBMCs. These receptors originate from a man aged 18-30 years in good health. Some clones in this sample may be carry-over from other donors' samples. Each CDR3 is given with its conserved first and last residue. The order of the fields is CDR3 length, V gene, D gene, clone size, J gene, CDR3 DNA, CDR3 protein. A D gene is named only where the DNA matches it firmly. Expanded clones get a size class; other rows say once, few or many, or leave the size out.

16	TRBV11-3	TRBD1	.	TRBJ2-1	TGTGCCAGCAGACTCTCCGGGACAGGGGGCTGGAATGAGCAGTTCTTC	CASRLSGTGGWNEQFF
15	TRBV27	TRBD1	once	TRBJ2-7	TGTGCCAGCACCTCGGTTGGGACAGGGAGTTACGAGCAGTACTTC	CASTSVGTGSYEQYF
16	TRBV27	.	.	TRBJ2-1	TGTGCCAGCATCTTACCGGACGGGATTCTCGGGAATGAGCAGTTCTTC	CASILPDGILGNEQFF
17	TRBV30	TRBD2	.	TRBJ2-1	TGTGCCTGGATTTCTAGCGGGAGGGCCTCGTTATCCGATGAGCAGTTCTTC	CAWISSGRASLSDEQFF
15	TRBV5-1	TRBD2	once	TRBJ2-3	TGCGCCAGCAGCTCGACTAGCGGGAGTTTAGATACGCAGTATTTT	CASSSTSGSLDTQYF
14	TRBV7-7	.	.	TRBJ2-5	TGTGCCAGCAGCCTCCGGACAACTCGGGAGACCCAGTACTTC	CASSLRTTRETQYF
15	TRBV7-9	.	.	TRBJ2-7	TGTGCCAGCAGCTTAGTTTCCCCTTCGGGCTACGAGCAGTACTTC	CASSLVSPSGYEQYF
16	TRBV19	TRBD2	.	TRBJ2-3	TGTGCCAGTAGTATACTAGCGGAGTCTAGCACAGATACGCAGTATTTT	CASSILAESSTDTQYF
13	TRBV6-6	.	.	TRBJ1-2	TGTGCCAGCAGTCATGCACAGGGCGTTGGCTACACCTTC	CASSHAQGVGYTF
13	TRBV27	TRBD1	.	TRBJ1-1	TGTGCCAGCAGTTTTCAGGGGGGCACTGAAGCTTTCTTT	CASSFQGGTEAFF
14	TRBV6-7	TRBD2	.	TRBJ2-5	TGTGCCAGCAGTCAAGGACTAGCTCGGAGGGACCAGTACTTC	CASSQGLARRDQYF
13	TRBV12-5	.	.	TRBJ2-5	TGTGCTAGTGGTTTGGAGGCCCAAGAGACCCAGTACTTC	CASGLEAQETQYF
14	TRBV15	TRBD1	once	TRBJ1-2	TGTGCCACCAGCAGCGGACAGGGGGCGTATGGCTACACCTTC	CATSSGQGAYGYTF
11	TRBV19	.	.	TRBJ1-2	TGTGCCAGTGGACAGCCCTATGGCTACACCTTC	CASGQPYGYTF